One sample yielded the 9 T cell receptor beta chains listed below, sequenced in a study of pediatric ulcerative colitis. Generated by immunoSEQ multiplex PCR, the TCRdb table keeps only in-frame clones and is missing some. The sample has 12,000 to 15,000 clones, just under 90% seen once. The sequenced material came from blood. Receptors originate from a boy younger than 18 with moderate ulcerative colitis.

The genes are TRBV6-1 and TRBJ1-5, with D perhaps matching TRBD1 (6 bases). Trimming removed 2 bases from V and 4 bases from J, with 12 bases in between. Germline V lookup: CDR1 MNHNS, CDR2 SASEGT. The CDR3 is made up of 15 amino acids. CDR3 loop: CASSELGGGNQPQHF. For the CDR3, the DNA is TGTGCCAGCAGTGAACTGGGAGGGGGAAATCAGCCCCAGCATTTT.

The sample holds one count of this clone. This chain uses TRBV11-2 with TRBJ2-1; D unresolved. This CDR3 is 9 amino acids long. Trimming removed 11 bases from V and 5 bases from J, with 4 bases in between. Looked up from germline, CDR1 is SGHAT and CDR2 is FQNNGV. The CDR3 DNA sequence: TGTGCCGTTGACAATGAGCAGTTCTTC. Amino acids: CAVDNEQFF.

The chain employs TRBV11-2 and TRBJ1-2; D is unclear. In germline, CDR1 is SGHAT, CDR2 FQNNGV. Trimming took 1 base from V and 1 from J, leaving 10 bases between them. The CDR3 consists of 15 residues. This CDR3 reads CASSLGAGINYGYTF. The CDR3 nucleotides read TGTGCCAGCAGCTTAGGGGCAGGAATTAACTATGGCTACACCTTC.

The chain couples TRBV5-6 to TRBJ2-7; 9 bases align to TRBD2. Germline-derived CDR1 and CDR2 are SGHDT and YYEEEE. Losses at the gene ends were 4 bases for V and 4 bases for J; bases not matched to a gene: 15. The CDR3 is made up of 17 amino acids. CDR3 bases: TGTGCCAGCAGCCTTTGGAATGCGGGAGGGCCTTTTTACGAGCAGTACTTC. It encodes CASSLWNAGGPFYEQYF. The variable domain in full, with the rest retrieved from reference TRBV5-6 and TRBJ2-7, is DAGVTQSPTHLIKTRGQQVTLRCSPKSGHDTVSWYQQALGQGPQFIFQYYEEEERQRGNFPDRFSGHQFPNYSSELNVNALLLGDSALYLCASSLWNAGGPFYEQYFGPGTRLTVT.

The chain joins TRBV5-1 to TRBJ2-6; 7 bases match TRBD1. Germline-derived CDR1 and CDR2 are SGHRS and YFSETQ. Trimming removed 4 bases from V and 7 bases from J; junction bases left unmatched: 8. This CDR3 comprises 15 residues. The CDR3 region has the DNA TGCGCCAGCAGCCGTGGACAGGAAATTGCCAACGTCCTGACTTTC. This translates into CASSRGQEIANVLTF. Full variable domain (rest looked up from reference TRBV5-1 and TRBJ2-6): KAGVTQTPRYLIKTRGQQVTLSCSPISGHRSVSWYQQTPGQGLQFLFEYFSETQRNKGNFPGRFSGRQFSNSRSEMNVSTLELGDSALYLCASSRGQEIANVLTFGAGSRLTVL.

In this sample, this clone turned up once. The chain combines TRBV5-6 with TRBJ2-5; 10 bases align to TRBD2. This CDR3 comprises 15 residues. Germline loops: CDR1 SGHDT, CDR2 YYEEEE. V lost 0 bases, J lost 5 bases, and 4 bases stayed unmatched. The CDR3 nucleotides are TGTGCCAGCAGCTTGGGGGGACTAGCGTGGGAGACCCAGTACTTC. This sequence encodes CASSLGGLAWETQYF.

V is TRBV19 and J is TRBJ1-2; D remains ambiguous. Between the trimmed V and J ends, which lost 3 bases and 2 bases, there was a span of 10 bases. This CDR3 is 14 amino acids long. Germline V CDR1 and CDR2: LNHDA, SQIVND (reference sequence). Written as DNA, the CDR3 is TGTGCCAGTAGTATCTACGTATCGAACTATGGCTACACCTTC. It is translated as CASSIYVSNYGYTF.

The chain joins TRBV28 to TRBJ1-3; unclear D gene. Germline V CDR1 and CDR2: MDHEN, SYDVKM. The CDR3 has 15 residues. Trimming stripped 4 bases from V and 4 bases from J, with 14 bases between. In DNA, the CDR3 is TGTGCCAGCAGTTCAACGGGAGTGGCGGGAAACACCATATATTTT. This gives the protein CASSSTGVAGNTIYF.

V is TRBV7-2 and J is TRBJ2-1; 7 nucleotides agree with TRBD1. CDR1 and CDR2 (germline): SGHTA, FQGNSA. With V trimmed by 1 base and J by 6 bases, 0 bases remained unmatched. The CDR3 loop spans 13 amino acids. The CDR3 bases are TGTGCCAGCAGCTTAGACAGGGGCAATGAGCAGTTCTTC. Translation: CASSLDRGNEQFF.